This T cell receptor beta chain is from a study of cytomegalovirus exposure and HLA in healthy donors. Amplification used 60 Vbeta primers and 13 Jbeta primers. Profiling relied on immunoSEQ multiplex PCR, and the TCRdb table lists in-frame clones only, not all of them. The sample records around 190,000 clones, around 78% being singletons. The CDR3 is 16 residues long. Looked up from germline, CDR1 is LNHNV and CDR2 is YYDKDF (reference sequence). The J segment lost 1 base and the V segment lost 3 bases, leaving 8 bases of the junction unmatched. Study-level points and caveats: Cytomegalovirus association was assigned to approximately 180 TCR beta chains. HLA alleles showed associations with some 15,000 TCR beta sequences in a later analysis, at a 0.05 false discovery rate.

Donors counted as nominally healthy when sampled, yet unrecorded immune exposures were likely. This clone has just one count. Antigen specificity is unknown. The clonotype originates from a woman aged 25 to 45 in good health and CMV-seropositive. Sequencing was performed on PBMCs. This chain links TRBV15 with TRBJ1-2; 7 bases match TRBD1. The CDR3 coding sequence is TGTGCCACCAGCAGTTGGGACAGCCTTTATAACTATGGCTACACCTTC. Encoded protein: CATSSWDSLYNYGYTF.